The 13 T cell receptor beta chains below all came from one sample that was sequenced in a study of T cell responses to AZD1222 COVID-19 vaccine. Profiled with immunoSEQ multiplex PCR; TCRdb holds only in-frame clones, not every one. Among tens of thousands of clones listed, about 81% were seen once. The sample in question was peripheral blood, obtained 28 days after the second AZD1222 dose. The receptor source for this set is an adult who received the AZD1222 COVID-19 vaccine.

This chain links TRBV19 with TRBJ2-2, with D hard to call. CDR1 and CDR2 (germline): LNHDA, SQIVND (reference sequence). Trimming left V 2 bases short and J 6 bases short, with 19 bases between. The CDR3 has 17 residues. CDR3 loop: CASSISGQPSAPGELFF. In DNA form, the CDR3 reads TGTGCCAGTAGTATATCAGGCCAACCTTCTGCACCCGGGGAGCTGTTTTTT.

The V and J genes are TRBV27 and TRBJ2-1; TRBD2 agrees at 10 bases. V shed 4 bases, J shed 9 bases, and the junction held 9 bases outside the gene matches. Germline V gene sequence: CDR1 MNHEY, CDR2 SMNVEV (reference sequence). The CDR3 covers 15 residues. CDR3 sequence: CASSSSGTSVGEQFF. As DNA, the CDR3 is TGTGCCAGCAGTTCTTCCGGGACTAGCGTCGGTGAGCAGTTCTTC.

The chain joins TRBV7-7 to TRBJ2-7; 14 bases line up with TRBD2. This CDR3 comprises 14 residues. Germline CDR1 SSHAT, CDR2 FNYEAQ (reference sequence). J gave up 5 bases and V 4 bases, and 1 base lay outside the gene matches. The CDR3 spells CASSSGLAGDEQYF. In DNA form, the CDR3 reads TGTGCCAGCAGCTCGGGACTAGCGGGAGACGAGCAGTACTTC.

The V call is TRBV3-1 (or the pseudogene TRBV3-2), the J call TRBJ1-2; D possibly corresponds to TRBD1 (5 bases). Per germline, CDR1 LGHDT and CDR2 YNNKEL (reference sequence). CDR3 length equals 17 residues. V lost 0 bases and J 4 bases, leaving 18 bases between the germline ends. CDR3 nucleotide sequence: TGTGCCAGCAGCCAAGAGTCGGGGGGAAGCCTTGGCTATGGCTACACCTTC. This codes for CASSQESGGSLGYGYTF.

CDR3: CSASSLSGPLRHTDTQYF. In nucleotides, the CDR3 is TGCAGTGCTAGTTCCCTCAGCGGTCCTTTGAGGCACACAGATACGCAGTATTTT. V gene TRBV20-1 combines with J gene TRBJ2-3; D might be TRBD2 (5 bases). The CDR3 totals 18 residues. Trimming removed 3 bases from V and 2 bases from J, with 24 bases in between. Germline V gives CDR1 DFQATT, CDR2 SNEGSKA (reference sequence).

V gene TRBV29-1 combines with J gene TRBJ2-7; 8 bases are shared with TRBD1. CDR1 is SQVTM and CDR2 is ANQGSEA in the germline V gene. Trimming took 6 bases from V and 2 from J; bases not matched to a gene: 3. The CDR3 sequence is 12 residues long. In nucleotides, the CDR3 is TGCAGCGTCCCAGGGGGCACCTACGAGCAGTACTTC. Its translation: CSVPGGTYEQYF.

This chain links TRBV7-2 with TRBJ1-2; TRBD1 might be the D (5 bases). There are 13 residues in the CDR3. CDR1 is SGHTA, CDR2 FQGNSA, per germline. V shed 2 bases and J shed 2 bases, with 6 bases lying between them. The CDR3 DNA reads TGTGCCAGCAGCTTAAAGGGGAACTATGGCTACACCTTC. Translating gives CASSLKGNYGYTF.

This sequence joins TRBV24-1 and TRBJ1-1; D is unresolved. CDR3 length: 12 amino acids. The V end was cut by 1 base, the J end by 4 bases, with 3 bases between. Germline V gene data show CDR1 as KGHDR and CDR2 as SFDVKD. The CDR3 loop reads CATSDLGTEAFF. CDR3 bases: TGTGCCACCAGTGATTTAGGCACTGAAGCTTTCTTT.

The CDR3: CASSKKTGLKLFF. CDR3 bases: TGTGCCAGCAGCAAAAAGACAGGATTAAAACTGTTTTTT. This chain connects TRBV6-6 to TRBJ1-4; a possible D gene is TRBD1 (6 bases). The CDR3 is 13 residues long. In germline, CDR1 is MNHNY, CDR2 SVGAGI (reference sequence). V dropped 6 bases and J dropped 10 bases, with 15 bases sitting between them.

The chain employs TRBV6-5 and TRBJ2-5; D possibly uses TRBD1 or TRBD2 (5 bases each). The V and J ends lost 6 bases and 3 bases respectively, with 17 bases between them. CDR1 and CDR2 from the germline V gene are MNHEY and SVGAGI. CDR3 size: 15 residues. The CDR3 is CASRALLRGEETQYF. As DNA, the CDR3 is TGTGCCAGCAGGGCCCTCCTACGAGGGGAAGAGACCCAGTACTTC.

The gene calls are TRBV11-3 and TRBJ2-3; D may be TRBD1 (5 bases). The CDR3 totals 13 residues. Trimming cost V 0 bases and J 4 bases, with 5 bases left between them. CDR1 is SGHNT, CDR2 YENEEA, per germline. DNA for the CDR3: TGTGCCAGCAGCTTAGAACAGGCAGATACGCAGTATTTT. It translates to CASSLEQADTQYF.

The chain links TRBV10-3 to TRBJ2-7; either TRBD1 or TRBD2 may fit D (5 bases each). Germline V gene lookup returns CDR1 ENHRY and CDR2 SYGVKD. This CDR3 is 12 amino acids long. V was clipped by 11 bases and J by 5 bases, with 16 bases between them. The CDR3 DNA follows: TGTGCCTCCCGGGGCAGTCAGCACGAGCAGTACTTC. Encoded protein: CASRGSQHEQYF.

This chain uses TRBV15 with TRBJ2-3; tentatively, D is TRBD1 (5 bases). Germline lookup yields CDR1 LNHNV and CDR2 YYDKDF (reference sequence). Trimming removed 1 base at V and 2 bases at J, with 10 bases between. The length of the CDR3 is 15 residues. The CDR3 region has the DNA TGTGCCACCAGCAGAGGAAGACAGTTCACAGATACGCAGTATTTT. This encodes CATSRGRQFTDTQYF. Full variable domain (outside the CDR3, taken from reference TRBV15 and TRBJ2-3): DAMVIQNPRYQVTQFGKPVTLSCSQTLNHNVMYWYQQKSSQAPKLLFHYYDKDFNNEADTPDNFQSRRPNTSFCFLDIRSPGLGDTAMYLCATSRGRQFTDTQYFGPGTRLTVL.